One T cell receptor (beta chain) is described in this entry. The repertoire was sequenced with immunoSEQ multiplex PCR; TCRdb's copy has only in-frame clones and lacks some. The sample consists of about 2.2 million clones, 85% to 95% of them appearing once. CD8 cells classed as naive were CD45RO-negative and positively selected for CCR7, excluding terminally differentiated effector memory CD45RA+ cells. The entry originates in a study of shared clonotypes between healthy human individuals. This TCR was recovered from a man between 18 and 29 years old in good health. Some clones in this sample may be carry-over from other donors' samples. Sequencing was performed on naive CD8+ T cells from PBMCs.

CDR3 region: CASSEPRADTQYF. DNA of the CDR3: TGTGCCAGCAGTGAACCCCGGGCAGATACGCAGTATTTT. The genes are TRBV2 and TRBJ2-3; D remains ambiguous. Germline values: CDR1 SNHLY, CDR2 FYNNEI. Trimming left V 2 bases short and J 4 bases short, with 7 bases between. This CDR3 spans 13 amino acids. Drawing the rest from reference TRBV2 and TRBJ2-3, the complete variable domain is EPEVTQTPSHQVTQMGQEVILRCVPISNHLYFYWYRQILGQKVEFLVSFYNNEISEKSEIFDDQFSVERPDGSNFTLKIRSTKLEDSAMYFCASSEPRADTQYFGPGTRLTVL.